The 30 T cell receptor beta chains given below trace back to one sample, sequenced in a study of Ad26.COV2.S vaccination and SARS-CoV-2 variants. Some clones are missing from TCRdb's copy, which holds only in-frame ones; the method was immunoSEQ multiplex PCR. The data hold about 330,000 clones, with roughly 88% observed a single time. The treatment: 19 received Ad26.COV2.S at low or high dose, single or two shots; about 5 received placebo; per-sample allocation not given. At day 63 after the first vaccine or placebo injection, samples were drawn. The sample was peripheral blood, taken in a trial of Ad26.COV2.S vaccine versus placebo. These receptor sequences come from a person aged 18-60 years who received the Ad26.COV2.S COVID-19 vaccine or a placebo.

This chain links TRBV5-1 with TRBJ1-6; D call uncertain. This CDR3 region has 13 residues. Trimming cost V 3 bases and J 2 bases, with 3 bases left between them. Germline V gives CDR1 SGHRS, CDR2 YFSETQ. CDR3 amino acids: CASSSTYNSPLHF. DNA for the CDR3: TGCGCCAGCAGCTCGACCTATAATTCACCCCTCCACTTT.

The V and J genes are TRBV4-3 and TRBJ1-5, with TRBD1 as a possible D gene (5 bases). CDR3 length equals 14 residues. Trimming cost V 0 bases and J 7 bases, with 10 bases left between them. Germline loops: CDR1 LGHNA, CDR2 YSLEER. For the CDR3, the DNA is TGCGCCAGCAGCCAAGACATAGGGGACCAGCCCCAGCATTTT. As protein: CASSQDIGDQPQHF.

This clone was found once. The CDR3 DNA sequence: TGTGCCATCAGGAGGGACGGAATGCCGAACACTGAAGCTTTCTTT. The encoded protein is CAIRRDGMPNTEAFF. V usage is TRBV10-3 and J usage is TRBJ1-1; the D gene is possibly TRBD1 (5 bases). The CDR3 has 15 amino acids. V was clipped by 6 bases and J by 1 base, with 15 bases between them. CDR1 ENHRY and CDR2 SYGVKD come from the germline V gene.

This clone was seen just once. The CDR3 DNA reads as TGTGCCAGCAGCCTCCAACCGGGACAGAACTATGGCTACACCTTC. Encoded protein: CASSLQPGQNYGYTF. The chain uses TRBV7-3 and TRBJ1-2, with TRBD1 matching over 7 bases. The CDR3 has 15 residues. V gave up 5 bases and J gave up 2 bases; unmatched junction bases: 8. Germline V CDR1 and CDR2: SGHTA, FQGTGA.

Of note for this clone: A read error may account for a junction end that differs from germline. This chain links TRBV7-9 with TRBJ1-3; D not resolved. Germline-derived CDR1 and CDR2 are SEHNR and FQNEAQ (reference sequence). There are 13 residues in the CDR3. For the CDR3, the DNA is TGTGCCAGCAGCTTAGCACAAGGCCAGGAAAAAACTTTT. It is translated as CASSLAQGQEKTF.

Worth noting for this clone: Other DNA sequences within the sample encode an identical CDR3. This chain links TRBV29-1 with TRBJ1-1; no firm D call. With 3 bases removed from V and 1 base from J, the gap between germline ends came to 0 bases. CDR1 and CDR2 (germline): SQVTM, ANQGSEA. The CDR3 length is 10 residues. The CDR3 reads CSVENTEAFF. In DNA form, the CDR3 reads TGCAGCGTTGAGAACACTGAAGCTTTCTTT.

J is TRBJ2-1 and V is TRBV7-2, with 8 bases aligning to TRBD1. CDR3 length: 15 amino acids. In germline, CDR1 is SGHTA, CDR2 FQGNSA. Trimming at V came to 5 bases and at J to 4 bases, leaving 7 bases not matched to a gene. DNA of the CDR3: TGTGCCAGCAGCCCCGACAGGGGTCAATACAATGAGCAGTTCTTC. Protein sequence: CASSPDRGQYNEQFF.

This sequence joins TRBV6-6 and TRBJ1-2, with 7 bases fitting TRBD1. This CDR3 is built from 15 residues. V lost 0 bases to trimming and J lost 4 bases; unmatched junction nucleotides: 5. CDR1 and CDR2 (germline): MNHNY, SVGAGI (reference sequence). CDR3: CASSYSGGDSYGYTF. In DNA form, the CDR3 reads TGTGCCAGCAGTTACTCAGGGGGCGACTCCTATGGCTACACCTTC.

This chain connects TRBV28 to TRBJ2-1, with TRBD2 as a possible D gene (6 bases). V was cut by 6 bases and J by 0 bases, with 30 bases left in between. The CDR3 sequence is 21 residues long. Per the germline V gene, CDR1 is MDHEN and CDR2 is SYDVKM. The CDR3 protein is CASSFNSLDLLAHSSYNEQFF. The CDR3 bases are TGTGCCAGCAGCTTTAATTCACTCGACCTCCTAGCGCATAGCTCCTACAATGAGCAGTTCTTC.

Turning to this clone: At one end the junction does not follow the germline gene, possibly because of a read error. The chain joins TRBV27 to TRBJ1-1, with D possibly matching TRBD1 (5 bases). CDR1 and CDR2 (germline): MNHEY, SMNVEV (reference sequence). The CDR3 is 15 amino acids. CDR3 loop: CASRLWGVKNTEAFF. The CDR3 DNA is TGTGCCAGCAGATTATGGGGGGTAAAGAACACTGAAGCTTTCTTT.

This chain connects TRBV5-4 to TRBJ1-2; possibly TRBD1 for D (5 bases). There are 16 residues in the CDR3. V lost 2 bases and J lost 5, with 19 bases in between. Germline V CDR1 and CDR2: SGHNT, YYREEE (reference sequence). CDR3 nucleotides: TGTGCCAGCAGCTTTTATTGGAGAGCGGACACTTATGGCTACACCTTC. Translated, it gives CASSFYWRADTYGYTF.

This chain links TRBV3-1 (or the pseudogene TRBV3-2) with TRBJ2-2; D is ambiguous. The germline gives CDR1 LGHDT, CDR2 YNNKEL (reference sequence). The CDR3 is made up of 14 amino acids. V was clipped by 0 bases and J by 5 bases, with 7 bases between them. The CDR3 nucleotides read TGTGCCAGCAGCCAAGAAGAGAGGACCGGGGAGCTGTTTTTT. It specifies CASSQEERTGELFF.

This chain links TRBV27 with TRBJ2-5, with D hard to call. The V and J ends lost 6 bases and 2 bases respectively, with 7 bases between them. Germline loops: CDR1 MNHEY, CDR2 SMNVEV (reference sequence). The CDR3 contains 12 residues. The CDR3 region has the DNA TGTGCCAGCAGAAACCTACAAGAGACCCAGTACTTC. This encodes CASRNLQETQYF.

This chain connects TRBV7-2 to TRBJ2-4, with 9 bases identical to TRBD2. The CDR3 runs 17 residues. Germline V gives CDR1 SGHTA, CDR2 FQGNSA. Trimming removed 0 bases from V and 1 base from J; junction bases left unmatched: 4. The CDR3: CASSLASGRRAKNIQYF. The CDR3 DNA is TGTGCCAGCAGCTTAGCAAGCGGGAGGAGGGCCAAAAACATTCAGTACTTC.

The chain couples TRBV19 to TRBJ2-2, with D perhaps TRBD1 (6 bases). The CDR3 covers 16 residues. Germline V gives CDR1 LNHDA, CDR2 SQIVND (reference sequence). The V end lost 6 bases, the J end lost 5 bases, and 19 bases lay between the germline ends. For the CDR3, the DNA is TGTGCCAGTAGAGAGTCTGGACAGATCATAACCGGGGAGCTGTTTTTT. Protein sequence: CASRESGQIITGELFF.

This chain joins TRBV7-8 and TRBJ1-2; D call uncertain. Trimming took off 5 bases at V and 3 bases at J, with 19 bases between the two ends. This CDR3 spans 16 amino acids. Germline V gene sequence: CDR1 SGHVS, CDR2 FQNEAQ. The CDR3 DNA sequence: TGTGCCAGCAGCCCCCGCCACCGCGGAACCTACTATGGCTACACCTTC. It codes for CASSPRHRGTYYGYTF.

The genes are TRBV9 and TRBJ2-2; D tentatively fits TRBD1 or TRBD2 (5 bases each). The V gene's germline CDR1 is SGDLS and CDR2 YYNGEE. The CDR3 contains 18 residues. V lost 3 bases to trimming and J lost 0 bases, with 18 bases between them. CDR3 sequence reads: CASSARGATLANTGELFF. DNA of the CDR3: TGTGCCAGCAGCGCCCGAGGGGCCACACTCGCGAACACCGGGGAGCTGTTTTTT.

This chain connects TRBV27 to TRBJ1-2; 7 bases map to TRBD1. With 8 bases clipped from V and 5 bases from J, the junction kept 14 bases outside the gene matches. This CDR3 has 15 amino acids. Germline V lookup: CDR1 MNHEY, CDR2 SMNVEV (reference sequence). The CDR3 protein is CASSRTGDRIYGYTF. CDR3 nucleotide sequence: TGTGCCAGCTCCAGAACAGGGGACAGAATTTATGGCTACACCTTC.

V usage is TRBV7-9 and J usage is TRBJ2-5; 13 nucleotides match TRBD2. There are 17 residues in the CDR3. The V and J ends lost 3 bases and 5 bases, in that order; junction bases with no gene match: 9. Germline V gene lookup returns CDR1 SEHNR and CDR2 FQNEAQ (reference sequence). The chain's CDR3 is CASSFLTSGGPYETQYF. CDR3 DNA: TGTGCCAGCAGCTTTTTGACTAGCGGGGGGCCGTATGAGACCCAGTACTTC.

V gene TRBV5-1 combines with J gene TRBJ2-2; tentatively, D is TRBD1 or TRBD2 (5 bases each). Germline assignment: CDR1 SGHRS and CDR2 YFSETQ. CDR3 size: 17 residues. Deletions cut 1 base from V and 0 bases from J, with 13 bases between. The CDR3 spells CASSLWGPHSNTGELFF. The DNA of the CDR3 is TGCGCCAGCAGCTTGTGGGGACCTCACTCGAACACCGGGGAGCTGTTTTTT.

V usage is TRBV4-3 and J usage is TRBJ1-1; D unresolved. The CDR3 extends over 15 amino acids. The germline V and J ends were trimmed by 0 bases and 7 bases, with 15 bases remaining between them. Germline CDR1 is LGHNA and CDR2 is YSLEER. Written as DNA, the CDR3 is TGCGCCAGCAGCCAAGAGATTCTCATTGGGATTGAAGCTTTCTTT. This sequence encodes CASSQEILIGIEAFF.

V usage is TRBV3-1 (or the pseudogene TRBV3-2) and J usage is TRBJ2-7; D is uncertain. Trimming removed 0 bases from V and 3 bases from J, with 12 bases in between. CDR3 size: 15 residues. Germline loops: CDR1 LGHDT, CDR2 YNNKEL (reference sequence). The chain's CDR3 is CASSQETVKFYEQYF. As DNA, the CDR3 is TGTGCCAGCAGCCAAGAAACTGTTAAATTCTACGAGCAGTACTTC.

This chain joins TRBV2 and TRBJ1-6; no firm D call. The CDR3 loop spans 17 amino acids. Trimming took off 5 bases at V and 2 bases at J, with 16 bases between the two ends. Germline lookup yields CDR1 SNHLY and CDR2 FYNNEI. CDR3 sequence: CASSPRGPGAYNSPLHF. CDR3 coding DNA: TGTGCCAGCAGTCCTCGGGGTCCCGGGGCCTATAATTCACCCCTCCACTTT.

V gene TRBV19 combines with J gene TRBJ2-2; D unclear. This CDR3 has 13 amino acids. In germline, CDR1 is LNHDA, CDR2 SQIVND (reference sequence). V lost 8 bases and J 6 bases, leaving 13 bases between the germline ends. The CDR3 here is CASCLLRAGELFF. Written as DNA, the CDR3 is TGTGCCAGTTGTCTGCTTAGGGCCGGGGAGCTGTTTTTT.

This chain connects TRBV19 to TRBJ1-1, with D maybe TRBD1 (5 bases). CDR1 LNHDA and CDR2 SQIVND come from the germline V gene (reference sequence). Trimming removed 6 bases from V and 4 bases from J, with 18 bases in between. The CDR3 length is 15 residues. CDR3 region: CASRPLGQGATEAFF. CDR3 in DNA: TGTGCCAGTAGACCACTAGGGCAGGGTGCCACTGAAGCTTTCTTT.

V usage is TRBV6-5 and J usage is TRBJ1-4; no clear D gene. Looked up from germline, CDR1 is MNHEY and CDR2 is SVGAGI. Trimming removed 8 bases from V and 4 bases from J, with 11 bases in between. CDR3 size: 13 residues. CDR3 amino acids: CASGGVINEKLFF. Written as DNA, the CDR3 is TGTGCCAGCGGCGGGGTGATTAATGAAAAACTGTTTTTT.

The chain recombines TRBV9 with TRBJ1-4; D unclear. Deletions cut 0 bases from V and 5 bases from J, with 5 bases between. The germline V gene encodes CDR1 SGDLS and CDR2 YYNGEE. The CDR3 length is 13 residues. The CDR3 coding sequence is TGTGCCAGCAGCGTAGAAGGGAATGAAAAACTGTTTTTT. It translates to CASSVEGNEKLFF.

This clone has only one observation. The chain is built from TRBV7-8 and TRBJ2-1; TRBD2 agrees at 9 bases. CDR1 is SGHVS, CDR2 FQNEAQ, per germline. V lost 8 bases, J lost 10 bases, and 9 bases stayed unmatched. The CDR3 sequence is 13 residues long. The CDR3 spells CASSPRGGGEQFF. The CDR3 DNA is TGTGCCAGCTCCCCGCGGGGGGGTGGGGAGCAGTTCTTC.

The genes are TRBV28 and TRBJ2-1; no definite D call. Germline V gene data show CDR1 as MDHEN and CDR2 as SYDVKM. V shed 3 bases and J shed 9 bases, with 9 bases lying between them. The CDR3 has 12 amino acids. The CDR3 sequence is CASSFGAVEQFF. In nucleotides, the CDR3 is TGTGCCAGCAGTTTCGGAGCAGTTGAGCAGTTCTTC.

The rearrangement uses TRBV3-1 (or the pseudogene TRBV3-2) and TRBJ2-5; D is possibly TRBD2 (5 bases). Germline CDR1 LGHDT, CDR2 YNNKEL (reference sequence). The CDR3 has 17 amino acids. Trimming shortened V by 4 bases and J by 3 bases, and 21 bases separated the two germline ends. The CDR3 DNA sequence: TGTGCCAGCAGCCCCTCCCCGTCAACGGACTTTGAAGAGACCCAGTACTTC. Translating gives CASSPSPSTDFEETQYF.